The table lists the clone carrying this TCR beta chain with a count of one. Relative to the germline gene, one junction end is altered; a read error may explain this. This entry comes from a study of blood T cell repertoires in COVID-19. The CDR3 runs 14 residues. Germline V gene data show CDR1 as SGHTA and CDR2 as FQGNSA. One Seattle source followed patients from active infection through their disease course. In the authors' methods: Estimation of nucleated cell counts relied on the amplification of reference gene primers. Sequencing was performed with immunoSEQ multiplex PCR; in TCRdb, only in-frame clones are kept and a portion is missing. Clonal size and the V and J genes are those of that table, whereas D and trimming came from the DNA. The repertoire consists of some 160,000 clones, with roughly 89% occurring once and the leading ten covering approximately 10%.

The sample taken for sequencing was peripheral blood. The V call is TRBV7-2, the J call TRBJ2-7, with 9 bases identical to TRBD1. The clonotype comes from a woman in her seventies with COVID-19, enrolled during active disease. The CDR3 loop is CASTLGTGLVEQYF. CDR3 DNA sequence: TGTGCCAGCACCTTAGGGACAGGGCTCGTGGAGCAGTACTTC.